The T cell receptor beta chain under discussion was sequenced for a study of cytomegalovirus exposure and HLA in healthy donors. The PCR employed 60 Vbeta primers together with 13 Jbeta primers. This table comes from immunoSEQ multiplex PCR, and its TCRdb copy is limited to in-frame clones, with some not included. Here the sample spans about 200,000 clones, around 87% being singletons. This CDR3 is built from 15 residues. V shed 5 bases and J shed 3 bases, with 13 bases lying between them. Germline values: CDR1 MNHEY, CDR2 SVGAGI. Worth noting for this clone: Its antigen is not known.

Study observations and caveats: Roughly uniform sequencing depth across donors was assumed, possibly incorrectly.

The rearrangement joins TRBV6-5 to TRBJ1-4; D is ambiguous. The sequencing sample was made of PBMCs. The clonotype originates from a young man in good health and CMV-seronegative. The CDR3 DNA reads TGTGCCAGCAGTCTCTCCGGGTTACCTAATGAAAAACTGTTTTTT. Protein product: CASSLSGLPNEKLFF.